The T cell receptor (beta chain) under discussion was sequenced for a study of blood T cell repertoires in COVID-19. Per the germline V gene, CDR1 is SGHVS and CDR2 is FNYEAQ. V was pared by 3 bases and J by 2 bases, with 3 bases of the junction left unmatched. This CDR3 is 14 amino acids long. Assay: immunoSEQ multiplex PCR; the TCRdb copy retains only in-frame clones and omits some. The sample includes 150,000 to 200,000 clones, over 75% seen only once; the top ten take approximately 3%. Material: peripheral blood. This TCR derives from a woman older than 75 with active or convalescent COVID-19. This chain connects TRBV7-6 to TRBJ2-5; 7 nucleotides align to TRBD1. The DNA for the CDR3 is TGTGCCAGCAGCTTCCGACAGGGACAAGAGACCCAGTACTTC. Amino acid sequence: CASSFRQGQETQYF.